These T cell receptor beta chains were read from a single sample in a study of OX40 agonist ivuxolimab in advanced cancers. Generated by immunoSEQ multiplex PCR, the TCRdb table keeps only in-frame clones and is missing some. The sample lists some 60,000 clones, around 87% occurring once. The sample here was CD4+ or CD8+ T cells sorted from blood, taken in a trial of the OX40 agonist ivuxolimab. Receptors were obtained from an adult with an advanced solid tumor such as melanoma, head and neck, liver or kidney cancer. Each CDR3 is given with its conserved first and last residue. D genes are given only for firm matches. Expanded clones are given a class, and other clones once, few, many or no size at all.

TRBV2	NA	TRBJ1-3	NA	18	TGTGCCAGCAGTGAAGCGCCCCTCTTACGGTTCTCTGGAAACACCATATATTTT	CASSEAPLLRFSGNTIYF
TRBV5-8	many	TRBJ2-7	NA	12	TGTGCCAGCAGCCTTACATCCTACGAGCAGTACTTC	CASSLTSYEQYF
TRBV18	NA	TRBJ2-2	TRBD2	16	TGTGCCAGCTCAAAAGGGACTGGACTAGGGGCCGGGGAGCTGTTTTTT	CASSKGTGLGAGELFF
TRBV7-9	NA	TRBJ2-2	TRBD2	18	TGTGCCAGCAGCTTAGGACTAAGAGCGGGAGTGAACACCGGGGAGCTGTTTTTT	CASSLGLRAGVNTGELFF
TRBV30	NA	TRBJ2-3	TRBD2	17	TGTGCCTGTAAGCGGGGCCTGACTCCCCTTAGCACAGATACGCAGTATTTT	CACKRGLTPLSTDTQYF
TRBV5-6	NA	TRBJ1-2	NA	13	TGTGCCAGCAGCTTTCCCAGGAGCTATGGCTACACCTTC	CASSFPRSYGYTF
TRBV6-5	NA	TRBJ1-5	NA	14	TGTGCCAGCAGTTACTCGGGGGGCACGCAGCCCCAGCATTTT	CASSYSGGTQPQHF
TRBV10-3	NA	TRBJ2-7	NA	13	TGTGCCATCAGTGAGAACAGCCTCTACGAGCAGTACTTC	CAISENSLYEQYF
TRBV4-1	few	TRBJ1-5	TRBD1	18	TGCGCCAGCAGCCAAGAGTCGTCGTATGGGACAGGGTCTCAGCCCCAGCATTTT	CASSQESSYGTGSQPQHF
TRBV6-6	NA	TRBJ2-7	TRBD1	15	TGTGCCAGCAGAACCACCGGGACAGAGAGGTACGAGCAGTACTTC	CASRTTGTERYEQYF
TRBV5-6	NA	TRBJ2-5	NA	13	TGTGCCAGCAGCCCCGACAGTTGGGAGACCCAGTACTTC	CASSPDSWETQYF
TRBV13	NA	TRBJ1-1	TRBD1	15	TGTGCCAGCAGCCCGCGGACAGGGGGAGACACTGAAGCTTTCTTT	CASSPRTGGDTEAFF
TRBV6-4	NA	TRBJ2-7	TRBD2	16	TGTGCCAGCAGTCCGGGGACTAGCGGGGACTCCTACGAGCAGTACTTC	CASSPGTSGDSYEQYF
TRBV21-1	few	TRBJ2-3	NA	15	TGTGCCAGCAGCAAAGGACCGCCCAGCACAGATACGCAGTATTTT	CASSKGPPSTDTQYF
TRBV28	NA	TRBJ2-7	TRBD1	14	TGTGCCAGCAGGGGACAGGGGGCCTCCTACGAGCAGTACTTC	CASRGQGASYEQYF
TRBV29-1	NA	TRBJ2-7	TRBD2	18	TGCAGCGGTAAGGGACTAGCGGATATCACCGATGGCTCCTACGAGCAGTACTTC	CSGKGLADITDGSYEQYF
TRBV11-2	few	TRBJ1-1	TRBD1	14	TGTGCCAGCAGCTTTGGACAGGGAGGGGCTGAAGCTTTCTTT	CASSFGQGGAEAFF
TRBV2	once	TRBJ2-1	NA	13	TGTGCCAGCAGTGAGTCGCAAGTTCATGAGCAGTTCTTC	CASSESQVHEQFF
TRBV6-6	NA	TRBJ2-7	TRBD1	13	TGTGCCGCCTTGGCAGGGGGCCTCTACGAGCAGTACTTC	CAALAGGLYEQYF
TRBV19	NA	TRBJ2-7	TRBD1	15	TGTGCCAGTAGCTTACTCGGGACAGGGGCGTACGAGCAGTACTTC	CASSLLGTGAYEQYF
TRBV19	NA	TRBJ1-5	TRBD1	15	TGTGCCAGTAGATTCGGACAGGGGATGCGTCAGCCCCAGCATTTT	CASRFGQGMRQPQHF
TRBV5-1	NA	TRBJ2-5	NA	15	TGCGCCAGCAGCCCCGTCCCCGGCATCCAAGAGACCCAGTACTTC	CASSPVPGIQETQYF
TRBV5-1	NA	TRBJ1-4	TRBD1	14	TGCGCCAGCAGCTTGACAGGGGGCGGTGAAAAACTGTTTTTT	CASSLTGGGEKLFF
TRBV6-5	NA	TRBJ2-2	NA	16	TGTGCCAGCAGTTTACTCGAATGGAGGGCCGCCGGGGAGCTGTTTTTT	CASSLLEWRAAGELFF
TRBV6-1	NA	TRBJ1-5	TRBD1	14	TGTGCCAGCAGCGCGACAGGGGGCGGTCAGCCCCAGCATTTT	CASSATGGGQPQHF
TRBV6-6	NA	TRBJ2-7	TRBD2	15	TGTGCCAGCAGGACCACTAGCGGGGGGTCCTACGAGCAGTACTTC	CASRTTSGGSYEQYF
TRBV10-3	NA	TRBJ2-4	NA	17	TGTGCCATCAGTGAGTCATTAGTCAGGGTTGGGGGGAACATTCAGTACTTC	CAISESLVRVGGNIQYF
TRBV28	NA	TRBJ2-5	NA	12	TGTGCCAGCAGGGGTAATCGGAAGACCCAGTACTTC	CASRGNRKTQYF
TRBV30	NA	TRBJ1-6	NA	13	TGTGCCTGGAGTCGGCAGCTCGATTCACCCCTCCACTTT	CAWSRQLDSPLHF
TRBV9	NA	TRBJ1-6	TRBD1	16	TGTGCCAGCAGCACAGAACGACAGGGCTCGAATTCACCCCTCCACTTT	CASSTERQGSNSPLHF
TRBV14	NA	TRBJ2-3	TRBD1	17	TGTGCCAGCAGCCAAGATCGTCCCGGGACAGGGGCAGATACGCAGTATTTT	CASSQDRPGTGADTQYF
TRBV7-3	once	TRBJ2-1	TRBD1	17	TGTGCCAGCAGCCACCTCGGGGGACAGGGTCTCTACAATGAGCAGTTCTTC	CASSHLGGQGLYNEQFF
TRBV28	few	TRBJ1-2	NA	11	TGTGCCAGCATTAGGGGAGGGGGCTACACCTTC	CASIRGGGYTF
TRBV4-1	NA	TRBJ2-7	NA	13	TGCGCCAGCAGCGAAAGAGTGGGTTACGAGCAGTACTTC	CASSERVGYEQYF
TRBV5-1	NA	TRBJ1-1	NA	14	TGCGCCAGCAGCTTGATTCCAGGGAACACTGAAGCTTTCTTT	CASSLIPGNTEAFF
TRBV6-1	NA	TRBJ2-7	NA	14	TGTGCCAGCAGGGGATTTCGGGGTAGTAACGAGCAGTACTTC	CASRGFRGSNEQYF
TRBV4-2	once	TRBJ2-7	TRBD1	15	TGTGCCAGCAGCTATAATCCGGGACAGGGCTACGAGCAGTACTTC	CASSYNPGQGYEQYF
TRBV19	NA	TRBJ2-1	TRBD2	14	TGTGCCAGTATGAGGGCGGGAGCTACGGGTGAGCAGTTCTTC	CASMRAGATGEQFF
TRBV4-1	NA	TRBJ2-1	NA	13	TGCGCCAGCAGCCAAGATCGTAGGGGTGAGCAGTTCTTC	CASSQDRRGEQFF
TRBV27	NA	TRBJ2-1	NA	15	TGTGCCAGCAGTTCCCCTCAGCGGTCCTACAATGAGCAGTTCTTC	CASSSPQRSYNEQFF
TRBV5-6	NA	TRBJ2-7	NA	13	TGTGCCAGCAGCGCACAGGGAGCCTACGAGCAGTACTTC	CASSAQGAYEQYF
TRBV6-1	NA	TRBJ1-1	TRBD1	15	TGTGCCAGCACCTCAACCGGGACAGGGACCACTGAAGCTTTCTTT	CASTSTGTGTTEAFF
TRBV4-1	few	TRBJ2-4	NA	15	TGCGCCAGCAGCCGACCCGGGCCTGGGGCAAACATTCAGTACTTC	CASSRPGPGANIQYF
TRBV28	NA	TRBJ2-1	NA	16	TGTGCCAGCAGAGGGAGTTCTAGAAGCTCCTACAATGAGCAGTTCTTC	CASRGSSRSSYNEQFF
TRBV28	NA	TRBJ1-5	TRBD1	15	TGTGCCAGCAGCAGTCCCAGGGGGAGCAATCAGCCCCAGCATTTT	CASSSPRGSNQPQHF
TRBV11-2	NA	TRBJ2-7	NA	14	TGTGCCAGCAGCCCAAGGTCCCGGTCGGGCGAGCAGTACTTC	CASSPRSRSGEQYF
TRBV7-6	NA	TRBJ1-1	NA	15	TGTGCCAGCAGCGCCAAGCCAGGGATGAACACTGAAGCTTTCTTT	CASSAKPGMNTEAFF
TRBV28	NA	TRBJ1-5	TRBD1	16	TGTGCCAGCAGTCCCCCGGGACAGGGAAGCTTACAGCCCCAGCATTTT	CASSPPGQGSLQPQHF
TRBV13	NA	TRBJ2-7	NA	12	TGTGCCAGCAGCTTAGCTTCCTACGAGCAGTACTTC	CASSLASYEQYF
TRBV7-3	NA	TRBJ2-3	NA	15	TGTGCCAGCAGCTTAACCACCCCCCCTGGCGTGCCGCAGTATTTT	CASSLTTPPGVPQYF
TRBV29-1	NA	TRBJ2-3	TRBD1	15	TGCAGCGTTGAAAGGAACAGGGGGCTCACAGATACGCAGTATTTT	CSVERNRGLTDTQYF
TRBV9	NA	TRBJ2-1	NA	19	TGTGCCAGCAGCGTCCCCGGGACCGAAAGGAGGAGCTCCTACAATGAGCAGTTCTTC	CASSVPGTERRSSYNEQFF